This T cell receptor beta chain stems from a study of cytomegalovirus exposure and HLA in healthy donors. Notes on the study in general: Cytomegalovirus status was reportedly diagnosed by the classifier with high specificity and sensitivity. A further, later analysis showed that HLA-associated TCR beta chains (compared with equally common others) were more clonally expanded. The study carried out a later analysis of TCR beta sequences. It associated some 15,000 of them with specific HLA alleles at a false discovery rate of 0.05. The authors later linked a missense DCLRE1C variant to TCR beta V- and J-gene trimming.

This clone was detected only a few times. As yet, its antigen is unknown. Germline loops: CDR1 MDHEN, CDR2 SYDVKM. The CDR3 covers 14 residues. V shed 3 bases and J 2 bases; nucleotides not matched to a gene: 1. With 60 Vbeta and 13 Jbeta primers, the PCR was carried out. Some clones are missing from TCRdb's copy, which holds only in-frame ones; the method was immunoSEQ multiplex PCR. There are 90,000 to 150,000 clones in the sample; 74% occur only once, and about 2% lies in the top ten. The chain couples TRBV28 to TRBJ1-5; 7 bases line up with TRBD1. The receptor's source is a human donor in good health. Input material: PBMCs. The CDR3 nucleotides are TGTGCCAGCAGTTTCGACAGGGGCAATCAGCCCCAGCATTTT. Protein: CASSFDRGNQPQHF.